Here is one TCR beta chain with its context. Its antigen is unidentified. Clones were read by immunoSEQ multiplex PCR, and TCRdb kept only the in-frame ones, dropping some. The data hold about 350,000 clones, with around 90% observed a single time. The source of the sample is a study of Ad26.COV2.S vaccination and SARS-CoV-2 variants. Study-wide findings and caveats: CD8+ and CD4+ T cells specific for spike reportedly responded with substantial breadth after vaccination. The TCR-based breadth and depth measures might underestimate overall T cell responses.

Treatment: roughly 18 received Ad26.COV2.S at low or high dose, single or two shots; a few received placebo; per-sample allocation not given. At day 63 after the first vaccine or placebo injection, samples were drawn. The V gene's germline CDR1 is KGHSH and CDR2 LQKENI. V lost 1 base and J lost 6; bases outside the gene matches: 1. This CDR3 is 14 amino acids long. This TCR came from a person aged 18-60 years who received the Ad26.COV2.S COVID-19 vaccine or a placebo. This chain links TRBV18 with TRBJ1-4; 8 nucleotides match TRBD1. The material sequenced was peripheral blood, taken in a trial of Ad26.COV2.S vaccine versus placebo. CDR3 nucleotide sequence: TGTGCCAGCTCACCACTGACAGGGGATGAAAAACTGTTTTTT. Protein product: CASSPLTGDEKLFF.